The clone carrying this T cell receptor beta chain has only a few counts. Its antigen is as yet unknown. The CDR3 is 14 amino acids. The germline CDR1 and CDR2 sequences are SGHVS and FQNEAQ. The V end was cut by 5 bases, the J end by 4 bases, with 14 bases between. RNA transcripts were the template for amplifying TCR beta CDR3 regions. In the first-round RT-PCR of the TCR CDR3, the HTBI primer set was used. TCRdb re-derived calls from the multiplex PCR reads in MiXCR, one entry per CDR3 protein. The data show roughly 500,000 distinct CDR3 sequences, roughly 14% seen once. The blood sample was taken at first hyperthyroidism diagnosis, before any ophthalmopathy symptoms. This record belongs to a study of T cells in Graves' hyperthyroidism and ophthalmopathy. Study-wide points: It was a median roughly 6.5 months before onset that the model predicted ophthalmopathy. Clonotypes that were expanded in thyroid above 0.001 mostly appeared in blood too.

The sample taken for sequencing was blood. The chain couples TRBV7-8 to TRBJ1-2, with no clear D. This receptor was taken from a woman between 25 and 40 years old with Graves' hyperthyroidism that later progressed to Graves' ophthalmopathy. The CDR3 nucleotides are TGTGCCAGCAGCCGTGGACTGGTGGGCTATGGCTACACCTTC. Protein: CASSRGLVGYGYTF.